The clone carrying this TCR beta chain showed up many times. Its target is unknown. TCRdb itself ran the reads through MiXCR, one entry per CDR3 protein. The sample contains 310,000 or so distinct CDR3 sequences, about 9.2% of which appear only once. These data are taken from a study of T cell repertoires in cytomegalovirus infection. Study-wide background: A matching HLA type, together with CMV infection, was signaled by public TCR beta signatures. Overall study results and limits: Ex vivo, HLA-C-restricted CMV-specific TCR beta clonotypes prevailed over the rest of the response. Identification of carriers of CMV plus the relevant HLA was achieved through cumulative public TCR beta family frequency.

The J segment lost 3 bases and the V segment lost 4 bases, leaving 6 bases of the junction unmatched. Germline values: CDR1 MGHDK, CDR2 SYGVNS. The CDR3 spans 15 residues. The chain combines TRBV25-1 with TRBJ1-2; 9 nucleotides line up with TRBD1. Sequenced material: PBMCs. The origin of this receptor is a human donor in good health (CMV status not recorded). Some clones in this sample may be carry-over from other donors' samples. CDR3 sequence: CASSGLQGAYYGYTF. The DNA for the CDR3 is TGTGCCAGCAGTGGGCTACAGGGGGCTTACTATGGCTACACCTTC.